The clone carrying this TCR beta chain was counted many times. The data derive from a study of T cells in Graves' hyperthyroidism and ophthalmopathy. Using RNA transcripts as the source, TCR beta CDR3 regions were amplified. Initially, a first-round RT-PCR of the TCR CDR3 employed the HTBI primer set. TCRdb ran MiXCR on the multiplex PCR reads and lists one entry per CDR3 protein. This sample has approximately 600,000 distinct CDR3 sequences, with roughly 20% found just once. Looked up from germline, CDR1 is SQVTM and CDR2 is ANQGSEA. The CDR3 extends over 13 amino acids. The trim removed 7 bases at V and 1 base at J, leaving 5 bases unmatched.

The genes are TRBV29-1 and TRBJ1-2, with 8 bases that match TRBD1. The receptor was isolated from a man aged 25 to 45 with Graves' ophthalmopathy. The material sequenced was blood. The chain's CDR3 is CSADRGLNYGYTF. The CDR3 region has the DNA TGCAGCGCCGACAGGGGACTTAACTATGGCTACACCTTC.